One sample yielded the 21 T cell receptor beta chains listed below, sequenced in a study of T cell clonotyping in hematopoietic cell transplantation. Clones were read by immunoSEQ multiplex PCR, and TCRdb kept only the in-frame ones, dropping some. The sample consists of around 13,000 clones, about 86% of them appearing once. Sequencing was performed on PBMCs, taken 100 days after allogeneic stem cell transplant. All receptors derive from a female patient aged 40-50 years who had an allogeneic stem cell transplant from a related donor, so T cells may come from the graft donor. Some clones in this sample may be carry-over from other donors' samples.

The chain carries TRBV9 and TRBJ2-2; perhaps TRBD2 as D (7 bases). V dropped 3 bases and J dropped 7 bases, with 19 bases sitting between them. The CDR3 is made up of 16 amino acids. The germline CDR1 and CDR2 sequences are SGDLS and YYNGEE. CDR3: CASSEGGGAGLGELFF. The CDR3 DNA follows: TGTGCCAGCAGCGAGGGGGGGGGCGCTGGTCTCGGGGAGCTGTTTTTT.

The chain has TRBV6-1 and TRBJ1-2, with unresolved D. This CDR3 is built from 14 residues. Germline V gene sequence: CDR1 MNHNS, CDR2 SASEGT. Trimming stripped 6 bases from V and 8 bases from J, with 19 bases between. The CDR3 DNA is TGTGCCAGCAGCGCACCCGGCCACTTAGCGGGCTACACCTTC. Translated, it gives CASSAPGHLAGYTF.

The J gene is TRBJ1-5, the V gene TRBV6-1; D call uncertain. The CDR3 is 14 residues long. Germline loops: CDR1 MNHNS, CDR2 SASEGT. The V gene lost 8 bases and the J gene lost 5 bases, with 16 bases spanning the gap. Here the CDR3 DNA reads TGTGCCAGCCTCCACAGACCCTACGATCAGCCCCAGCATTTT. Protein product: CASLHRPYDQPQHF.

This chain links TRBV5-1 with TRBJ2-7; TRBD1 or TRBD2 may be the D gene (5 bases each). The CDR3 length is 15 residues. The V gene lost 3 bases and the J gene lost 0 bases, with 13 bases spanning the gap. Germline CDR1 is SGHRS and CDR2 is YFSETQ. In DNA, the CDR3 is TGCGCCAGCAGCTCAGGGACGGGGAGCTCCTACGAGCAGTACTTC. This codes for CASSSGTGSSYEQYF.

The chain uses TRBV5-1 and TRBJ1-1; no definite D call. The CDR3 consists of 13 residues. CDR1 and CDR2 from the germline V gene are SGHRS and YFSETQ. Trimming shortened V by 2 bases and J by 3 bases, and 8 bases separated the two germline ends. In DNA form, the CDR3 reads TGCGCCAGCAGCTTTTGGCGTGACACTGAAGCTTTCTTT. It translates to CASSFWRDTEAFF.

This chain joins TRBV30 and TRBJ2-5, with 13 nucleotides matching TRBD2. CDR3 size: 15 residues. Unmatched junction bases numbered 5, after V lost 3 bases and J lost 4 bases. Germline CDR1 and CDR2: GTSNPN and SVGIG (reference sequence). The CDR3 region has the DNA TGTGCCTGGAGCATGGGACTAGCGGGACGAGAGACCCAGTACTTC. Translating it yields CAWSMGLAGRETQYF.

The rearrangement joins TRBV5-1 to TRBJ1-2; D is unclear. Deletions cut 0 bases from V and 0 bases from J, with 6 bases between. The CDR3 is 14 residues long. Germline values: CDR1 SGHRS, CDR2 YFSETQ. This chain's CDR3 is CASSLGGSNYGYTF. The DNA for the CDR3 is TGCGCCAGCAGCTTGGGCGGATCTAACTATGGCTACACCTTC.

This clone was recorded once. V usage is TRBV7-3 and J usage is TRBJ2-5; no clear D. Between the trimmed V and J ends, which lost 1 base and 5 bases, there was a span of 8 bases. Germline CDR1 and CDR2: SGHTA and FQGTGA. The CDR3 runs to 13 residues. Here the CDR3 DNA reads TGTGCCAGCAGCTTAATAGGGTCGGAGACCCAGTACTTC. Residues: CASSLIGSETQYF. Complete variable domain (other parts from reference TRBV7-3 and TRBJ2-5): GAGVSQTPSNKVTEKGKYVELRCDPISGHTALYWYRQSLGQGPEFLIYFQGTGAADDSGLPNDRFFAVRPEGSVSTLKIQRTERGDSAVYLCASSLIGSETQYFGPGTRLLVL.

The rearrangement links TRBV29-1 to TRBJ1-5; TRBD1 matches at 8 bases. After removal of 4 bases from V and 4 bases from J, the junction contained 0 bases not matched to a gene. The CDR3 has 12 residues. The germline CDR1 and CDR2 sequences are SQVTM and ANQGSEA. CDR3 nucleotides: TGCAGCGTTGGACAGGGGAATCAGCCCCAGCATTTT. It is translated as CSVGQGNQPQHF.

This sequence joins TRBV29-1 and TRBJ2-5, with no clear D. This CDR3 contains 13 residues. CDR1 is SQVTM, CDR2 ANQGSEA, per germline. Trimming pared 4 bases from V and 3 bases from J, leaving 12 bases between. The CDR3 sequence: CSVGFGRKETQYF. The CDR3 DNA follows: TGCAGCGTTGGGTTCGGACGGAAAGAGACCCAGTACTTC.

A remark on this clone: Here the CDR3 omits its conserved ending phenylalanine or tryptophan, so a read error is the likely source. The chain employs TRBV11-2 and TRBJ1-6; the D is unclear. The V end was cut by 0 bases, the J end by 7 bases, with 4 bases between. The germline V gene encodes CDR1 SGHAT and CDR2 FQNNGV. The CDR3 has 13 amino acids. CDR3 loop: CASSLEGNSPLHL. CDR3 sequence (DNA): TGTGCCAGCAGCTTAGAGGGGAATTCACCCCTCCACCTT.

This clone appeared a few times. The chain carries TRBV6-5 and TRBJ1-4; D gene uncertain. The CDR3 runs to 14 residues. Trimming pared 4 bases from V and 5 bases from J, leaving 11 bases between. The V gene's germline CDR1 is MNHEY and CDR2 SVGAGI. This CDR3 reads CASSSPRGNEKLFF. DNA for the CDR3: TGTGCCAGCAGTTCCCCGCGGGGAAATGAAAAACTGTTTTTT.

The V and J genes are TRBV4-1 and TRBJ2-4; 7 bases line up with TRBD1. The CDR3 consists of 11 residues. CDR1 is MGHRA, CDR2 YSYEKL, per germline. V shed 6 bases and J 10 bases; nucleotides not matched to a gene: 3. In DNA, the CDR3 is TGCGCCAGCAGTGACAGGGAGATTCAGTACTTC. Amino acid sequence: CASSDREIQYF.

The rearrangement uses TRBV19 and TRBJ2-3, with D possibly being TRBD1 or TRBD2 (6 bases each). Germline values: CDR1 LNHDA, CDR2 SQIVND (reference sequence). This CDR3 spans 16 amino acids. Trimming cost V 2 bases and J 0 bases, with 12 bases left between them. The CDR3 sequence: CASSIRGAPSTDTQYF. The DNA for the CDR3 is TGTGCCAGTAGTATAAGGGGGGCCCCGAGCACAGATACGCAGTATTTT.

This chain uses TRBV28 with TRBJ1-1; 7 bases are a match to TRBD1. CDR1 and CDR2 (germline): MDHEN, SYDVKM. This CDR3 is 14 amino acids long. The V segment lost 6 bases and the J segment 7 bases; nucleotides outside the gene matches: 11. Here the CDR3 DNA reads TGTGCCAGCAGAAGGGACAGCCCGAGTGGTGAAGCTTTCTTT. It is translated as CASRRDSPSGEAFF.

Within the sample, this clone is medium-sized. The J gene is TRBJ2-1, the V gene TRBV11-2, with 9 bases matching TRBD2. CDR3 length: 15 residues. J lost 8 bases, V lost 0 bases, and 5 bases had no gene match. The V gene's germline CDR1 is SGHAT and CDR2 FQNNGV. DNA of the CDR3: TGTGCCAGCAGCTTAGAAGCTAGCGGGACCTATGAGCAGTTCTTC. It codes for CASSLEASGTYEQFF. Filled out from reference TRBV11-2 and TRBJ2-1, the complete variable domain reads EAGVAQSPRYKIIEKRQSVAFWCNPISGHATLYWYQQILGQGPKLLIQFQNNGVVDDSQLPKDRFSAERLKGVDSTLKIQPAKLEDSAVYLCASSLEASGTYEQFFGPGTRLTVL.

V gene TRBV6-1 combines with J gene TRBJ1-3, with D hard to call. The CDR3 contains 14 residues. CDR1 is MNHNS, CDR2 SASEGT, per germline. The germline V and J ends were trimmed by 8 bases and 3 bases, with 14 bases remaining between them. CDR3 residues: CASSSRTGGNTIYF. The CDR3 DNA is TGTGCCAGCTCTTCTAGGACTGGTGGAAACACCATATATTTT.

The rearrangement uses TRBV19 and TRBJ2-4; the D gene is possibly TRBD1 (6 bases). Germline V lookup: CDR1 LNHDA, CDR2 SQIVND (reference sequence). Trimming removed 4 bases from V and 11 bases from J, with 12 bases in between. The length of the CDR3 is 12 residues. The CDR3 nucleotides read TGTGCCAGTAGTACTGGGGGCTCGGTTCAGTACTTC. Translated: CASSTGGSVQYF.

The sample holds one count of this clone. CDR3 DNA: TGTGCCAGCAGCTCGAATCCGGGACTCCAGGCGCAGTACTTC. It translates to CASSSNPGLQAQYF. The J gene is TRBJ2-7, the V gene TRBV11-2, with TRBD2 as a possible D gene (6 bases). Trimming took 4 bases from V and 9 from J, leaving 19 bases between them. The CDR3 sequence is 14 residues long. CDR1 is SGHAT and CDR2 is FQNNGV in the germline V gene.

The V gene is TRBV29-1, the J gene TRBJ2-5; possible D gene TRBD2, 5 bases. The CDR3 runs 16 residues. The germline V gene encodes CDR1 SQVTM and CDR2 ANQGSEA. Trimming stripped 0 bases from V and 2 bases from J, with 16 bases between. The CDR3 region is CSVEDLEEKDQETQYF. Written as DNA, the CDR3 is TGCAGCGTTGAAGATCTGGAGGAGAAGGATCAAGAGACCCAGTACTTC.

This sequence joins TRBV13 and TRBJ1-2; D remains ambiguous. V dropped 6 bases and J dropped 0 bases, with 11 bases sitting between them. CDR1 is PRHDT, CDR2 FYEKMQ, per germline (reference sequence). The CDR3 runs to 14 residues. The CDR3 DNA reads TGTGCCAGCAGTGATTCAGCTTCTAACTATGGCTACACCTTC. Translated: CASSDSASNYGYTF.